This T cell receptor (beta chain) was found in a study of T cells in Graves' hyperthyroidism and ophthalmopathy. V was cut by 5 bases and J by 2 bases, with 7 bases left in between. Germline V lookup: CDR1 GTSNPN, CDR2 SVGIG (reference sequence). The CDR3 has 11 amino acids. TCR beta CDR3 regions were amplified from RNA. The study used the HTBI primer set for a first-round RT-PCR of the TCR CDR3. Each CDR3 protein gets one entry after TCRdb re-called the multiplex PCR reads with MiXCR. The sample yields 350,000 to 400,000 distinct CDR3 sequences, about 18% seen once. This sequence joins TRBV30 and TRBJ2-7; D remains ambiguous. The sample consisted of blood. The TCR was taken from a young woman with Graves' hyperthyroidism. The CDR3 sequence: CAWRSAYEQYF. In DNA form, the CDR3 reads TGTGCCTGGCGAAGCGCCTACGAGCAGTACTTC.